This TCR beta chain was retrieved from a study of early T cells in non-severe SARS-CoV-2 infection. About this clonotype: Its antigen is undetermined. A much bigger clone sits one base away, suggesting this may be a read error.

TCRdb re-called the 5' RACE reads with MiXCR, one entry per CDR3 protein. This table has around 58,000 distinct CDR3 sequences, about 13% appearing once. Study-level points and caveats: Anti-spike CD8 responses were favored by VDJdb matching, which missed private and CD4 specificities.

This TCR came from an adult who was a healthcare worker with PCR-confirmed SARS-CoV-2 infection or an uninfected control (not recorded which). Source material: whole blood.

CDR3 sequence (DNA): TGTGCCAGCAGTTTATCCTCGAACAGCCCGTCCCTCACAGATACGCAGTATTTT. Amino acid sequence: CASSLSSNSPSLTDTQYF. The genes are TRBV28 and TRBJ2-3; D is undetermined. This CDR3 spans 18 amino acids. CDR1 is MDHEN and CDR2 is SYDVKM in the germline V gene. Trimming pared 1 base from V and 2 bases from J, leaving 19 bases between. The full variable domain, with the rest looked up from reference TRBV28 and TRBJ2-3, is DVKVTQSSRYLVKRTGEKVFLECVQDMDHENMFWYRQDPGLGLRLIYFSYDVKMKEKGDIPEGYSVSREKKERFSLILESASTNQTSMYLCASSLSSNSPSLTDTQYFGPGTRLTVL.